Given below is one T cell receptor (beta chain) in context. Its specificity is not known. Repertoires were generated with immunoSEQ multiplex PCR, while TCRdb's copy carries only in-frame clones and drops some. Here the sample spans roughly 100,000 clones, roughly 88% being singletons. Losses at the gene ends were 4 bases for V and 7 bases for J; bases not matched to a gene: 10. Germline V CDR1 and CDR2: SGHTA, FQGNSA. The CDR3 has 16 amino acids. The record originates from a study of identifying expanded T cells in peripheral blood. Study-wide results and limits: Differentially abundant clones: about 1.1 between replicates, 15 to 17 at around 15 days, roughly 18 at four. Variance in clone template counts between roughly two-week samples significantly increased with total template count across all healthy donors.

No infections or other immune events were documented during collection. The chain links TRBV7-2 to TRBJ1-5, with 10 nucleotides matching TRBD1. This clonotype originated in a person aged 18-70 years in good health. Input material: blood. CDR3 sequence: CASSSQTGGAGQPQHF. In nucleotides, the CDR3 is TGTGCCAGCAGCTCGCAGACAGGGGGCGCGGGACAGCCCCAGCATTTT.